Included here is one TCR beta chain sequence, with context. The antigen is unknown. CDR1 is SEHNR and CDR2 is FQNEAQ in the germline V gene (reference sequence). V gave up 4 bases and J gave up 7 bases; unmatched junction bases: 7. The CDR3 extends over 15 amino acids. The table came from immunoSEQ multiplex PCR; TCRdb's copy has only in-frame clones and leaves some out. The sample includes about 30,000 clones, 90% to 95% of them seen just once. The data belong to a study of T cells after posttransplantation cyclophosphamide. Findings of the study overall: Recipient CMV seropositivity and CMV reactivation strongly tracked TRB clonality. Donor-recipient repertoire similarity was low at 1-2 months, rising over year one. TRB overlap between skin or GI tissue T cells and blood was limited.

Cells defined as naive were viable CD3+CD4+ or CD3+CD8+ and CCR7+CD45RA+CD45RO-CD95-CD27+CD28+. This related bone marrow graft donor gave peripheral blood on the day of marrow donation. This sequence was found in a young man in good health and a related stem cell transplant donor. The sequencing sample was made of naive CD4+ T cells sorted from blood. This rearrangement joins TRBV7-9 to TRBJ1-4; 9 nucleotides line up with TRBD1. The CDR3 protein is CASSSDRGSREKLFF. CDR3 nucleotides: TGTGCCAGCAGCTCAGACAGGGGGAGCCGTGAAAAACTGTTTTTT.